There are a few counts of the clone carrying this T cell receptor (beta chain). The antigen is not known. This sample is part of a study of vaccination and CD4 T cells after COVID-19. Study background: Cultures serving as controls received a peptide pool (CEFX or HIV-1 Nef) or no peptide.

Described treatment: approximately nine-day PBMC culture with coronavirus spike peptide pools or control peptides (ViraFEST assay). Trimming stripped 8 bases from V and 0 bases from J, with 14 bases between. Germline V gives CDR1 LNHNV, CDR2 YYDKDF (reference sequence). There are 14 residues in the CDR3. The Oncomine TCR Beta short-read assay generated sequence data from the DNA of cultured CD4+ T cells. TCRdb itself ran the PCR reads through MiXCR, one entry per CDR3 protein. In the table there are 28,000 or so distinct CDR3 sequences, 40% to 45% of which are singletons. The source of this sequence is a human donor who had recovered from COVID-19. The chain employs TRBV15 and TRBJ2-7; the D gene is possibly TRBD2 (5 bases). The sequenced sample was CD4+ T cells from blood, cultured in vitro. CDR3: CATSGRRSSYEQYF. CDR3 sequence (DNA): TGTGCCACCTCTGGCAGGAGGAGCTCCTACGAGCAGTACTTC.